The 26 T cell receptor beta chains below come from one sample, sequenced in a study of regulatory T cells in long-lasting Graves disease. Both iRepertoire HTBI primers and Arm-PCR of CDR3 regions were used to build the TCR beta libraries. TCRdb independently ran MiXCR on the multiplex PCR reads; one entry per CDR3 protein. The sample yields a few hundred thousand distinct CDR3 sequences, approximately 15% seen once. As for time point: newly diagnosed GD, antithyroid drugs for less than 3 months. RNA from PBMCs was the source of the TCR library. These sequences were also reported in another study, on T cells in Graves' hyperthyroidism and ophthalmopathy.

The specimen was peripheral blood mononuclear cells (PBMCs), collected at new diagnosis, from a patient treated with antithyroid drugs. These receptor sequences come from a man younger than 45 with Graves disease.

The V gene is TRBV27, the J gene TRBJ2-1; D gene uncertain. V lost 7 bases and J lost 1, with 8 bases in between. The germline V gene encodes CDR1 MNHEY and CDR2 SMNVEV (reference sequence). The CDR3 loop spans 13 amino acids. DNA of the CDR3: TGTGCCAGCACCCATGGTTCCTACAATGAGCAGTTCTTC. Protein product: CASTHGSYNEQFF.

Ten or more counts support this clonotype. This chain joins TRBV27 and TRBJ1-1; a possible D gene is TRBD1 (6 bases). Trimming stripped 4 bases from V and 4 bases from J, with 16 bases between. The CDR3 runs to 15 residues. From germline, CDR1 is MNHEY and CDR2 SMNVEV (reference sequence). The CDR3 loop reads CASSSFGGGITEAFF. As DNA, the CDR3 is TGTGCCAGCAGTTCCTTTGGAGGGGGAATCACTGAAGCTTTCTTT.

This clonotype was observed many times. V usage is TRBV29-1 and J usage is TRBJ2-1; tentatively, D is TRBD1 (5 bases). Between the trimmed V and J ends, which lost 3 bases and 4 bases, there was a span of 13 bases. This CDR3 region has 14 residues. From germline, CDR1 is SQVTM and CDR2 ANQGSEA. CDR3 loop: CSVEGDRAYNEQFF. The CDR3 coding sequence is TGCAGCGTTGAGGGCGACAGAGCATACAATGAGCAGTTCTTC.

Only a few counts were recorded for this clonotype. The chain couples TRBV6-4 to TRBJ2-7, with D perhaps TRBD1 or TRBD2 (5 bases each). V was pared by 11 bases and J by 5 bases, with 28 bases between. The V gene's germline CDR1 is MRHNA and CDR2 SNTAGT. The CDR3 runs 16 residues. The CDR3 is CAETAVGRRYGNEQYF. Here the CDR3 DNA reads TGTGCCGAAACGGCGGTGGGGCGACGTTACGGGAACGAGCAGTACTTC.

This clonotype came up many times. The gene calls are TRBV3-1 and TRBJ2-7; D is tentatively TRBD1 or TRBD2 (5 bases each). The CDR3 is made up of 12 amino acids. Trimming took 2 bases from V and 5 from J, leaving 7 bases between them. The germline V gene encodes CDR1 LGHDT and CDR2 YNNKEL (reference sequence). The CDR3 nucleotides read TGTGCCAGCAGCCAACGAGGGGACGAGCAGTACTTC. This translates into CASSQRGDEQYF.

In this sample, this clonotype turned up once. This likely came from a read error, as a far larger clone is one base away. The rearrangement uses TRBV11-2 and TRBJ2-7; D may be TRBD1 (7 bases). Germline V gene sequence: CDR1 SGHAT, CDR2 FQNNGV. Trimming took 3 bases from V and 7 from J, leaving 31 bases between them. There are 19 residues in the CDR3. The CDR3 DNA is TGTGCCAGCAGCTTCCTTATAACGGGGGACAGTAGCTCCTACAATGAGCAGTACTTC. Encoded protein: CASSFLITGDSSSYNEQYF.

This clonotype was counted many times. V usage is TRBV6-1 and J usage is TRBJ2-1; 10 bases fit TRBD2. CDR3 length equals 15 residues. Per the germline V gene, CDR1 is MNHNS and CDR2 is SASEGT. V shed 3 bases and J 3 bases; nucleotides not matched to a gene: 2. This CDR3 is CASSELAGDYNEQFF. The CDR3 coding sequence is TGTGCCAGCAGTGAGCTAGCGGGAGACTACAATGAGCAGTTCTTC.

In its sample, this clonotype was seen many times. This rearrangement joins TRBV3-1 to TRBJ1-1; TRBD1 might be the D (5 bases). CDR1 and CDR2 (germline): LGHDT, YNNKEL (reference sequence). V was trimmed by 1 base and J by 3 bases, leaving 9 bases between them. CDR3 length equals 14 residues. The CDR3 is CASSQGGAHTEAFF. CDR3 coding DNA: TGTGCCAGCAGCCAAGGAGGGGCGCACACTGAAGCTTTCTTT. Variable domain in full (rest from reference TRBV3-1 and TRBJ1-1): DTAVSQTPKYLVTQMGNDKSIKCEQNLGHDTMYWYKQDSKKFLKIMFSYNNKELIINETVPNRFSPKSPDKAHLNLHINSLELGDSAVYFCASSQGGAHTEAFFGQGTRLTVV.

This clonotype has at least ten counts. Written as DNA, the CDR3 is TGTGCCAGCAGTATTCCGACAGAATATAGCAATCAGCCCCAGCATTTT. It translates to CASSIPTEYSNQPQHF. The chain combines TRBV12-3 or TRBV12-4 with TRBJ1-5; D might be TRBD1 (5 bases). Between the trimmed V and J ends, which lost 5 bases and 0 bases, there was a span of 14 bases. The CDR3 extends over 16 amino acids.

This clonotype was recorded many times. This rearrangement joins TRBV12-3 or TRBV12-4 to TRBJ2-7, with D maybe TRBD1 (6 bases). The V end lost 6 bases, the J end lost 6 bases, and 18 bases lay between the germline ends. CDR3 size: 14 residues. CDR3 region: CASSHGQYTGEQYF. The CDR3 DNA follows: TGTGCCAGCAGCCACGGACAGTACACGGGCGAGCAGTACTTC.

The chain links TRBV9 to TRBJ2-1, with 9 positions matching TRBD1. J was trimmed by 5 bases and V by 3 bases; bases with no gene match: 12. Germline assignment: CDR1 SGDLS and CDR2 YYNGEE. CDR3 length: 17 amino acids. This CDR3 reads CASSAAPGQGPDNEQFF. The CDR3 DNA follows: TGTGCCAGCAGCGCGGCGCCCGGACAGGGGCCTGACAATGAGCAGTTCTTC. Combining the CDR3 with reference TRBV9 and TRBJ2-1 gives the whole variable domain DSGVTQTPKHLITATGQRVTLRCSPRSGDLSVYWYQQSLDQGLQFLIQYYNGEERAKGNILERFSAQQFPDLHSELNLSSLELGDSALYFCASSAAPGQGPDNEQFFGPGTRLTVL.

CDR3 coding DNA: TGCAGTGCAAGGACTAGCGGGAGGATTGAGCAGTTCTTC. This encodes CSARTSGRIEQFF. The V and J genes are TRBV20-1 and TRBJ2-1, with 14 bases aligning to TRBD2. V trimming: 6 bases; J trimming: 9 bases; junction bases outside the gene matches: 4. This CDR3 has 13 amino acids. Looked up from germline, CDR1 is DFQATT and CDR2 is SNEGSKA (reference sequence).

This clonotype was picked up many times. This chain joins TRBV6-2 or TRBV6-3 and TRBJ1-5, with D hard to call. This CDR3 is built from 18 residues. Germline loops: CDR1 MNHEY, CDR2 SVGEGT. V was trimmed by 0 bases and J by 2 bases, leaving 17 bases between them. The CDR3 sequence: CASSYSIAASGGNQPQHF. DNA of the CDR3: TGTGCCAGCAGTTACTCGATTGCGGCTTCGGGCGGCAATCAGCCCCAGCATTTT.

This clonotype was observed many times. This rearrangement joins TRBV11-2 to TRBJ2-1, with TRBD2 matching 8 bases. Germline CDR1 is SGHAT and CDR2 is FQNNGV. The CDR3 runs 16 residues. The V and J ends lost 5 bases and 4 bases, in that order; junction bases with no gene match: 10. The CDR3 spells CASSLYSGEDYNEQFF. As DNA, the CDR3 is TGTGCCAGCAGCCTCTATAGCGGGGAAGATTACAATGAGCAGTTCTTC. Full variable domain (rest looked up from reference TRBV11-2 and TRBJ2-1): EAGVAQSPRYKIIEKRQSVAFWCNPISGHATLYWYQQILGQGPKLLIQFQNNGVVDDSQLPKDRFSAERLKGVDSTLKIQPAKLEDSAVYLCASSLYSGEDYNEQFFGPGTRLTVL.

In this sample, this clonotype turned up a few times. V and J are TRBV6-1 and TRBJ1-5, with D possibly matching TRBD1 (6 bases). Germline CDR1 and CDR2: MNHNS and SASEGT. This CDR3 is built from 14 residues. V lost 6 bases and J 6 bases, leaving 15 bases between the germline ends. In nucleotides, the CDR3 is TGTGCCAGCAGAAGCAGGGGTGAGGTTCAGCCCCAGCATTTT. It is translated as CASRSRGEVQPQHF.

About this clonotype itself: A much larger clone lies a single base off, so this may be a read error. The chain couples TRBV20-1 to TRBJ2-3, with D unclear. The germline V gene has CDR1 DFQATT and CDR2 SNEGSKA (reference sequence). The CDR3 totals 11 residues. Deletions cut 4 bases from V and 7 bases from J, with 9 bases between. In DNA form, the CDR3 reads TGCAGTGCTAAGAGAGCATATACGCAGTATTTT. It translates to CSAKRAYTQYF.

This clonotype was counted ten times or more. The CDR3 DNA reads TGTGCCAGCAGCTTAGCAGAGGAAGATACGCAGTATTTT. The encoded protein is CASSLAEEDTQYF. The chain employs TRBV7-6 and TRBJ2-3; D gene ambiguous. V was trimmed by 0 bases and J by 5 bases, leaving 6 bases between them. The CDR3 is 13 residues long. CDR1 and CDR2 from the germline V gene are SGHVS and FNYEAQ.

This clonotype was picked up many times. The CDR3: CASSGTEDQPQHF. The DNA for the CDR3 is TGTGCCAGCTCCGGGACGGAAGATCAGCCCCAGCATTTT. The chain is built from TRBV18 and TRBJ1-5; D is perhaps TRBD1 (5 bases). V dropped 6 bases and J dropped 5 bases, with 11 bases sitting between them. CDR1 is KGHSH, CDR2 LQKENI, per germline. CDR3 length equals 13 residues.

This clonotype was recorded at least ten times. The V and J genes are TRBV12-3 or TRBV12-4 and TRBJ2-1; the D call may be TRBD1 or TRBD2 (5 bases each). Deletions cut 3 bases from V and 8 bases from J, with 17 bases between. The CDR3 sequence is 15 residues long. Here the CDR3 reads CASSFWGRSGDEQFF. Written as DNA, the CDR3 is TGTGCCAGCAGTTTTTGGGGACGTAGTGGGGATGAGCAGTTCTTC.

This clonotype was found many times. CDR3 sequence reads: CATTESTGLAEQFF. The DNA of the CDR3 is TGTGCCACCACAGAATCGACTGGTCTAGCTGAGCAGTTCTTC. The genes are TRBV24-1 and TRBJ2-1, with a possible D match to TRBD2 (5 bases). Trimming cost V 8 bases and J 9 bases, with 19 bases left between them. Germline-derived CDR1 and CDR2 are KGHDR and SFDVKD. This CDR3 is 14 amino acids long.

The chain combines TRBV20-1 with TRBJ2-1; D is possibly TRBD2 (6 bases). The CDR3 is 15 amino acids. Per germline, CDR1 DFQATT and CDR2 SNEGSKA (reference sequence). V was clipped by 2 bases and J by 5 bases, with 16 bases between them. In nucleotides, the CDR3 is TGCAGTGCTAGAATGGGACTGCTCCTAAACAATGAGCAGTTCTTC. Protein product: CSARMGLLLNNEQFF.

This clonotype was observed at least ten times. The chain has TRBV19 and TRBJ2-5; TRBD1 matches 7 bases. Trimming at V came to 5 bases and at J to 2 bases, leaving 5 bases not matched to a gene. The germline V gene has CDR1 LNHDA and CDR2 SQIVND (reference sequence). This CDR3 is 14 amino acids long. The CDR3: CASSDDRAQETQYF. CDR3 sequence (DNA): TGTGCCAGTAGTGACGACAGGGCACAAGAGACCCAGTACTTC.

As to this clonotype: A far larger clone is one base from this, pointing to a likely read error. The V call is TRBV7-2, the J call TRBJ2-5, with no clear D. From germline, CDR1 is SGHTA and CDR2 FQGNSA. The CDR3 totals 12 residues. Trimming pared 5 bases from V and 11 bases from J, leaving 15 bases between. For the CDR3, the DNA is TGTGCCAGCAGCCCCAGCAGCGATGAGCAGTACTTC. Translation: CASSPSSDEQYF.

The chain is built from TRBV15 and TRBJ1-3; TRBD1 aligns across 7 bases. Germline CDR1 and CDR2: LNHNV and YYDKDF (reference sequence). The V gene end was trimmed by 3 bases and the J gene end by 3 bases; junction bases not matched to a gene: 5. The CDR3 is 15 residues long. CDR3 sequence: CATSRDRSLGNTIYF. The CDR3 DNA is TGTGCCACCAGCAGGGACAGGAGCCTTGGAAACACCATATATTTT.

This clonotype has ten or more counts. The rearrangement uses TRBV5-1 and TRBJ2-3, with TRBD2 as a possible D gene (5 bases). Germline CDR1 reads SGHRS; CDR2 reads YFSETQ. This CDR3 contains 15 residues. The V end lost 4 bases, the J end lost 0 bases, and 12 bases lay between the germline ends. The CDR3: CASSPGLLSTDTQYF. The DNA of the CDR3 is TGCGCCAGCAGCCCCGGACTTCTAAGCACAGATACGCAGTATTTT.

This clonotype was detected many times. The chain links TRBV24-1 to TRBJ2-1; D is perhaps TRBD2 (6 bases). The CDR3 runs 17 residues. The V end was cut by 5 bases, the J end by 5 bases, with 21 bases between. Germline values: CDR1 KGHDR, CDR2 SFDVKD. The CDR3 loop reads CATSAKGTFLSHNEQFF. In nucleotides, the CDR3 is TGTGCCACCAGTGCCAAAGGGACTTTTCTCTCGCACAATGAGCAGTTCTTC.